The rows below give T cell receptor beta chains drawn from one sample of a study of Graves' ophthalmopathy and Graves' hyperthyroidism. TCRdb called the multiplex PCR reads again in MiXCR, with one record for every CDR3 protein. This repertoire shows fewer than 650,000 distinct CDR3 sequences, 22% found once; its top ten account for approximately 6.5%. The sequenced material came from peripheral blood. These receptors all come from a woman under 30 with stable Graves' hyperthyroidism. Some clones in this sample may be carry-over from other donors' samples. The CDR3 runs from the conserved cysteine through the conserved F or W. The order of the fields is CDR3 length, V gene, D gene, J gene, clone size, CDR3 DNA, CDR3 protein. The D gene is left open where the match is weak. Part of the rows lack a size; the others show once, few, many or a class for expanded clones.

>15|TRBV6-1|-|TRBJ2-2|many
TGTGCCAGCAGGCCTGAGCTCCGGTGGACCGGGGAGCTGTTTTTT
CASRPELRWTGELFF
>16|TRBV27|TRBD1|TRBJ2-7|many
TGTGCCAGCAGTTTATCGAGGGGGACAGGGGTCTACGAGCAGTACTTC
CASSLSRGTGVYEQYF
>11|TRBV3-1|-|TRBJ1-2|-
TGTGCCACCGAAAGTAACTATGGCTACACCTTC
CATESNYGYTF
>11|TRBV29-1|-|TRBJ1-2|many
TGCAGCGTCACAGCTAACTATGGCTACACCTTC
CSVTANYGYTF
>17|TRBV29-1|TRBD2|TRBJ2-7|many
TGCAGCGTTGAAGATCAGGCGGGGGAGCGAACACACTACGAGCAGTACTTC
CSVEDQAGERTHYEQYF
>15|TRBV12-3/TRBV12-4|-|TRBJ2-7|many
TGTGCCAGCAGTTTATTAGGCAGGGGGGCCCACGAGCAGTACTTC
CASSLLGRGAHEQYF
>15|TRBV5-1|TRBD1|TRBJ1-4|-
TGCGCCAGCGCCCATGACGGGACAGGAAATGAAAAACTGTTTTTT
CASAHDGTGNEKLFF
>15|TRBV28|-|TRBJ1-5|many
TGTGCCAGCAGTCCCATCCTTGGGGGCAATCAGCCCCAGCATTTT
CASSPILGGNQPQHF
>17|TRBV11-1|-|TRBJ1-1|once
TGTGCCAGCAGCTTAAGTGGGGCCCGTGACTTATTTGCTGAAGCTTTCTTT
CASSLSGARDLFAEAFF
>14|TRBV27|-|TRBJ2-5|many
TGTGCCAGCAGGGAAGCAGGGTTGTTGGAGACCCAGTACTTC
CASREAGLLETQYF
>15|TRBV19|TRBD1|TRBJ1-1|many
TGTGCCAGTAGTGGACCCAGGACAGGGGGCACTGAAGCTTTCTTT
CASSGPRTGGTEAFF
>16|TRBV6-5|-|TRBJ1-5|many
TGTGCCAGCAGTTACTCGAAAGGGTTAGGCAATCAGCCCCAGCATTTT
CASSYSKGLGNQPQHF
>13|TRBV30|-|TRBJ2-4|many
TGTGCCTGGAGTCAGAGGACCACAAGGATTCAGTACTTC
CAWSQRTTRIQYF
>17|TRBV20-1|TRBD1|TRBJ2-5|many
TGCAGTGGCACCGGGGGACAGGGGGCATTATTCGCAGAGACCCAGTACTTC
CSGTGGQGALFAETQYF
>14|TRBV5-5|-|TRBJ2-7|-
TGTGCCAGCAGCGGTTCGGACAGTCGGTACGAGCAGTACTTC
CASSGSDSRYEQYF
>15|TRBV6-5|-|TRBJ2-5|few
TGTGCCAGCAGTTACTCGACGGGGGCCCGTGAGACCCAGTACTTC
CASSYSTGARETQYF
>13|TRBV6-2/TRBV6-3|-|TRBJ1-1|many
TGTGCCAGTATCCTAGGGGGGAGCACTGAAGCTTTCTTT
CASILGGSTEAFF
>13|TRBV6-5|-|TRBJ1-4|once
TGTGCCAGCAGTTACCGGTACAATGAAAAACTGTTTTTC
CASSYRYNEKLFF
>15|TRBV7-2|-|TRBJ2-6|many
TGTGCCAGCAGCTTAGGGTTAGCTGGGGCCAACGTCCTGACTTTC
CASSLGLAGANVLTF
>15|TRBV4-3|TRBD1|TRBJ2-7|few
TGCGCCAGCAGCCAAGGGACAGGGAGTATCTACGAGCAGTACTTC
CASSQGTGSIYEQYF
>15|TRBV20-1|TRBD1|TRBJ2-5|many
TGCAGTGCTACCAAACCGGGACAGGAGGGGGAGACCCAGTACTTC
CSATKPGQEGETQYF
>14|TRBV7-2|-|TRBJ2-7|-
TGTGCCAGCAGCTTAGCTCGGGCCGCTAGCGAGCAGTACTTC
CASSLARAASEQYF
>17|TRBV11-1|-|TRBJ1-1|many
TGTGCCAGCAGCTTAGCTTTTGTAGTAGGAGTTGGCACTGAAGCTTTCTTT
CASSLAFVVGVGTEAFF
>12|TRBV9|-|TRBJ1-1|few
TGTGCCAGCAGCGTAGCGCAGGGTGAAGCTTTCTTT
CASSVAQGEAFF
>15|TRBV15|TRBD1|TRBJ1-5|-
TGTGCCACCAGCGCTTGGCAGGGGGGAAATCAGCCCCAGCATTTT
CATSAWQGGNQPQHF
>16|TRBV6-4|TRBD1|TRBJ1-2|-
TGTGCCAGCAGTGACCCTTCCGACAGGGCCCTCTATGGCTACACCTTC
CASSDPSDRALYGYTF
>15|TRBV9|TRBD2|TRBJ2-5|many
TGTGCCAGCAGCGTAGAAGCGGGAGTACAAGAGACCCAGTACTTC
CASSVEAGVQETQYF
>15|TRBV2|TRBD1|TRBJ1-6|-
TGTGCCAGCAGTGATGTCAGGGGGCCGAATTCACCCCTCCACTTT
CASSDVRGPNSPLHF
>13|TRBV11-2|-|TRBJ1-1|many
TGTGCCAGCAGCTTAGGTGATAGGACTGAAGCTTTCTTT
CASSLGDRTEAFF
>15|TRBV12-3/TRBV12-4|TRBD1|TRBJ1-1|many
TGTGCCAGTAGTCTAAGGGACAGGGGAAACACTGAAGCTTTCTTT
CASSLRDRGNTEAFF
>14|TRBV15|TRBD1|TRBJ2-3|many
TGTGCCACCAGCAGGGACAGGACCACAGATACGCAGTATTTT
CATSRDRTTDTQYF
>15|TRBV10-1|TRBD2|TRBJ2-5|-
TGCGCCAGCAGGGAGACTAGCGGCCGTAAAGAGACCCAGTACTTC
CASRETSGRKETQYF
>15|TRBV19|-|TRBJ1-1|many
TGTGCCAGTAGCCGAATTGGACAGCCGAACACTGAAGCTTTCTTT
CASSRIGQPNTEAFF
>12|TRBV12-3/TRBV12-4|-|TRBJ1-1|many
TGTGCCAGGGGACCGCCGAACACTGAAGCTTTCTTT
CARGPPNTEAFF
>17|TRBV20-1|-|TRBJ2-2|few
TGCAGTGCGCCTCCAGAGGGGGGGGCATATAACACCGGGGAGCTGTTTTTT
CSAPPEGGAYNTGELFF
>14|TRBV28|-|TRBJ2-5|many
TGTGCCAGCAGACCAGGGTCCCTGGCGGAGACCCAGTACTTC
CASRPGSLAETQYF
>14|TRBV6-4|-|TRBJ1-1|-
TGTGCCAGCAGTGTGAGAGGGGAAGACACTGAAGCTTTCTTT
CASSVRGEDTEAFF
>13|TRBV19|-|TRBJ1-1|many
TGTGCCAGTAGTTTCTTCATGAACACTGAAGCTTTCTTT
CASSFFMNTEAFF
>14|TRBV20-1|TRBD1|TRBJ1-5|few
TGCAGTGCTAGTGACGGGACAGTAAGTCAGCCCCAGCATTTT
CSASDGTVSQPQHF
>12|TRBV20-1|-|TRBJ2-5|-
TGCAGTGCTAGCGGGGCGGAAGAGACCCAGTACTTC
CSASGAEETQYF
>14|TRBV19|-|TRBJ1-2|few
TGTGCCAGTAGTATAAGGGGTACGGATACACCCTACACCTTC
CASSIRGTDTPYTF
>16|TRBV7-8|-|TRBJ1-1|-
TGTGCCAGCAGCTTGGCCTCGGGGGCGCTGAACACTGAAGCTTTCTTT
CASSLASGALNTEAFF
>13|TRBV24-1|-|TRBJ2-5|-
TGTGCCACCAGTGAACAGGGACGGGAGACCCAGTACTTC
CATSEQGRETQYF
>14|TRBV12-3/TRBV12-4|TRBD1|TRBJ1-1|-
TGTGCCAGCAGTTCCGGGACAGGGAACCGTGAAGCTTTCTTT
CASSSGTGNREAFF
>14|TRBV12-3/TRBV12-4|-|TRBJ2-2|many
TGTGCCAGCAGTTTAAGCAGGAACACCGGGGAGCTGTTTTTT
CASSLSRNTGELFF
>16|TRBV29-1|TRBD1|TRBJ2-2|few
TGCAGCGTGACGCCGGGACAGGGGGCAAAGACCGGGGAGCTGTTTTTT
CSVTPGQGAKTGELFF
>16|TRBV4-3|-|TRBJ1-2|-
TGCGCCAGCAGCCAAGATCTCGGGGTAGCGGCCTATGGCTACACCTTC
CASSQDLGVAAYGYTF
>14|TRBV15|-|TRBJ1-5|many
TGTGCCACCAGCAGGACAAGTGAGGGTCAGCCCCAGCATTTT
CATSRTSEGQPQHF
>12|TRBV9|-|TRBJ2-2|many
TGTGCCAGCAGCGTGTTCCCCGGGGAGCTGTTTTTT
CASSVFPGELFF
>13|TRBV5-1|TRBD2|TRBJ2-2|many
TGCGCCACCATGGAGCGGGGGACCGGGGAGCTGTTTTTT
CATMERGTGELFF
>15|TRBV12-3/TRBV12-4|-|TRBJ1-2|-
TGTGCCAGCAGTCCTGGGGAGATCTCTAACTATGGCTACACCTTC
CASSPGEISNYGYTF
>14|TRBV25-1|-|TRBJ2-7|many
TGTGCCAGCACCGAGGGAAGGGAGTACGACGAGCAGTACTTC
CASTEGREYDEQYF
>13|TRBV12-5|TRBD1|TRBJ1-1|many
TGTGCTAGTGGTTTGGACAGGGGTGCTGAAGCTTTCTTT
CASGLDRGAEAFF
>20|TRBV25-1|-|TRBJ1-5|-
TGTGCCAGCGGAGAGGCATGGACCGACGCTCGGCTTTGGGTCAATCAGCCCCAGCATTTT
CASGEAWTDARLWVNQPQHF
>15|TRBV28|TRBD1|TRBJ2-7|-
TGTGCCAGCAGTTTATCTGGGACAGCACCCTACGAGCAGTACTTC
CASSLSGTAPYEQYF
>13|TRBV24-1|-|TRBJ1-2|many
TGTGCCACCAGTGAGATGGGCTACTATGGCTACACCTTC
CATSEMGYYGYTF
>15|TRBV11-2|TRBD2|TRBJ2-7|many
TGTGCCAGCAGCTTACAACTAGCGGATCCCTACGAGCAGTACTTC
CASSLQLADPYEQYF
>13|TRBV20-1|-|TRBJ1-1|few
TGCAGTGCTAGACCCTATATCCAGGCCGAAGCTTTCTTT
CSARPYIQAEAFF
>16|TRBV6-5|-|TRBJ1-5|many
TGTGCCAGCCGGGATCGGGGGATAGAGAGCAATCAGCCCCAGCATTTT
CASRDRGIESNQPQHF
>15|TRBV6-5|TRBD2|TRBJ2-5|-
TGTGCCAGCAGTTACTCAACTAGCGGGAGAAAGACCCAGTACTTC
CASSYSTSGRKTQYF